This T cell receptor (beta chain) appears in the sequencing data of a study of long-term antiretroviral therapy in people with HIV. Points on this clone: No antigen is known for it.

Samples were assayed with immunoSEQ v3.0 at survey level. Using immunoSEQ multiplex PCR, the repertoire was profiled, and TCRdb retains in-frame clones only, with some absent. The sample consists of around 30,000 clones, around 85% of them appearing once. From germline, CDR1 is SGHRS and CDR2 YFSETQ. The CDR3 is made up of 17 amino acids. Trimming took 3 bases from V and 2 from J; bases not matched to a gene: 8. Overall study results and limits: The study collected no data on ART adherence, viral resistance or therapy changes.

The chain is built from TRBV5-1 and TRBJ2-2; 9 positions match TRBD2. Sequencing used unsorted PBMCs, obtained 2.3 years after starting antiretroviral therapy. This clonotype originated in a man aged 40-49 years with HIV. CDR3 nucleotides: TGCGCCAGCAGCTCCCGGCGGGAGGGATATAACACCGGGGAGCTGTTTTTT. Its translation is CASSSRREGYNTGELFF.